These 5 T cell receptor beta chains originate from one sample sequenced in a study of T-cell memory formation after mild COVID-19. TCRdb fed the 5' RACE reads into MiXCR, producing one record per CDR3 protein. The sample yields approximately 240,000 distinct CDR3 sequences, over 15% seen once. The specimen sequenced was PBMCs or a T cell subset sorted from them (not recorded which). The receptors were gathered from a man younger than 35 who had mild COVID-19 (a few samples of this study predate the infection). Cell type and time point are not known.

This clonotype has ten or more counts. The J gene is TRBJ2-7, the V gene TRBV23-1; D is possibly TRBD2 (6 bases). TRBV23-1 has ORF status, its function being uncertain. CDR3 length: 13 residues. V lost 7 bases to trimming and J lost 2 bases, with 12 bases between them. In DNA, the CDR3 is TGCGCCAGCACCCCCGGCGGGGCCTACGAGCAGTACTTC. Residues: CASTPGGAYEQYF.

This clonotype has only one observation. This chain links TRBV7-2 with TRBJ2-1, with 12 bases lining up with TRBD2. V lost 7 bases, J lost 11 bases, and 6 bases stayed unmatched. Germline assignment: CDR1 SGHTA and CDR2 FQGNSA. The CDR3 is 13 residues long. The CDR3 DNA follows: TGTGCCAGCACCGGACTAGCGGGGAGGAAGCAGTTCTTC. Translation gives CASTGLAGRKQFF.

The chain combines TRBV7-2 with TRBJ2-2, with D unresolved. Germline V gives CDR1 SGHTA, CDR2 FQGNSA. The CDR3 runs to 13 residues. Trimming took off 1 base at V and 6 bases at J, with 6 bases between the two ends. The CDR3 loop reads CASSLDGPGELFF. As DNA, the CDR3 is TGTGCCAGCAGCTTAGATGGCCCCGGGGAGCTGTTTTTT.

This clonotype has more than one count but fewer than ten. The chain uses TRBV29-1 and TRBJ2-3; D may match TRBD1 or TRBD2 (5 bases each). Germline V gives CDR1 SQVTM, CDR2 ANQGSEA. The CDR3 spans 17 residues. Trimming took 6 bases from V and 4 from J, leaving 26 bases between them. CDR3 nucleotides: TGCAGCGTCGAGAGGGGTGTGTACCCACCTTATTCAGATACGCAGTATTTT. Translation gives CSVERGVYPPYSDTQYF.

Only a few counts were recorded for this clonotype. The chain employs TRBV7-2 and TRBJ2-1; D tentatively reads TRBD1 or TRBD2 (5 bases each). This CDR3 has 13 amino acids. Trimming pared 2 bases from V and 8 bases from J, leaving 10 bases between. Germline lookup yields CDR1 SGHTA and CDR2 FQGNSA. CDR3 amino acids: CASSLSEGYEQFF. DNA of the CDR3: TGTGCCAGCAGCTTAAGTGAGGGGTATGAGCAGTTCTTC.